This TCR beta chain emerged from a study of shared clonotypes between healthy human individuals. Clones were read by immunoSEQ multiplex PCR, and TCRdb kept only the in-frame ones, dropping some. The sample includes 500,000 to 550,000 clones, about 96% of them seen just once. Worth noting for this clone: What it binds is not known.

Overall study results and limits: What naive subsets generally showed was a larger estimated richness than memory subsets showed.

The V gene lost 6 bases and the J gene lost 2 bases, with 10 bases spanning the gap. CDR1 is MDHEN, CDR2 SYDVKM, per germline. The CDR3 runs 13 residues. This sequence originates from a woman aged 25-40 years in good health. The sequenced material came from naive CD4+ T cells sorted from blood. Sample subset: CD45RA+ positively selected. The V and J genes are TRBV28 and TRBJ2-5; tentatively, D is TRBD2 (5 bases). The CDR3 here is CASRPTGQETQYF. Here the CDR3 DNA reads TGTGCCAGCAGACCTACGGGACAAGAGACCCAGTACTTC.